What follows are 15 T cell receptor beta chains derived from one specimen sequenced in a study of blood T cell repertoires in COVID-19. Only in-frame clones appear in the TCRdb table, and some are missing; sequencing was by immunoSEQ multiplex PCR. The table has around 300,000 clones, around 87% seen once. Sequenced: PBMCs or T cells enriched from blood (not recorded which). These receptors were collected from a woman aged 25-40 years who had recovered from COVID-19.

The chain employs TRBV6-5 and TRBJ1-1, with D perhaps matching TRBD1 (6 bases). With 2 bases removed from V and 1 base from J, the gap between germline ends came to 14 bases. Germline lookup yields CDR1 MNHEY and CDR2 SVGAGI. CDR3 length: 16 amino acids. The CDR3: CASSYRQGSTNTEAFF. CDR3 nucleotides: TGTGCCAGCAGTTACCGGCAGGGGAGTACGAACACTGAAGCTTTCTTT.

This rearrangement joins TRBV4-1 to TRBJ1-2; a weak D match, TRBD1 (5 bases). V was cut by 1 base and J by 3 bases, with 18 bases left in between. Germline values: CDR1 MGHRA, CDR2 YSYEKL. The CDR3 covers 17 residues. CDR3 coding DNA: TGCGCCAGCAGCCAAGGAGAGAGGACACCAGTTCACTATGGCTACACCTTC. Encoded protein: CASSQGERTPVHYGYTF.

This clone was recorded only once. The chain is built from TRBV13 and TRBJ2-2; maybe TRBD2 (5 bases). The CDR3 totals 13 residues. The V gene lost 3 bases and the J gene lost 5 bases, with 7 bases spanning the gap. Germline values: CDR1 PRHDT, CDR2 FYEKMQ (reference sequence). The CDR3 nucleotides are TGTGCCAGCAGCTTTGGCGGGACCGGGGAGCTGTTTTTT. Translated, it gives CASSFGGTGELFF. Full variable domain (remainder filled in from reference TRBV13 and TRBJ2-2): AAGVIQSPRHLIKEKRETATLKCYPIPRHDTVYWYQQGPGQDPQFLISFYEKMQSDKGSIPDRFSAQQFSDYHSELNMSSLELGDSALYFCASSFGGTGELFFGEGSRLTVL.

The gene calls are TRBV7-2 and TRBJ1-1; D remains unclear. Germline loops: CDR1 SGHTA, CDR2 FQGNSA. The CDR3 covers 15 residues. The ends were cut back, 1 base at V and 4 bases at J, with 13 bases in the middle. This CDR3 is CASSLGLAGGTEAFF. In nucleotides, the CDR3 is TGTGCCAGCAGCTTAGGGTTGGCAGGAGGCACTGAAGCTTTCTTT.

This clone was recorded only once. The CDR3 bases are TGTGCCAGTAGGTGGACAGGATCTAATGAAAAACTGTTTTTT. Amino acids: CASRWTGSNEKLFF. The rearrangement links TRBV19 to TRBJ1-4, with TRBD1 matching over 7 bases. CDR1 LNHDA and CDR2 SQIVND come from the germline V gene (reference sequence). V was pared by 6 bases and J by 3 bases, with 4 bases of the junction left unmatched. The CDR3 consists of 14 residues.

The gene calls are TRBV4-3 and TRBJ2-1; no reliable D call. This CDR3 has 15 amino acids. CDR1 LGHNA and CDR2 YSLEER come from the germline V gene. Trimming cost V 0 bases and J 7 bases, with 13 bases left between them. The CDR3: CASSQDHQVRNEQFF. The CDR3 nucleotides read TGCGCCAGCAGCCAAGATCATCAGGTACGGAATGAGCAGTTCTTC.

The V gene is TRBV12-3 or TRBV12-4, the J gene TRBJ1-2; perhaps TRBD1 as D (6 bases). V shed 6 bases and J shed 8 bases, with 16 bases lying between them. The CDR3 runs 13 residues. In DNA form, the CDR3 reads TGTGCCAGCAGCTTGACACAGGGTGCGGGCTACACCTTC. Its protein is CASSLTQGAGYTF.

The chain joins TRBV29-1 to TRBJ1-2, with D hard to call. V lost 0 bases and J lost 8, with 7 bases in between. There are 11 residues in the CDR3. The germline V gene has CDR1 SQVTM and CDR2 ANQGSEA. The CDR3 is CSVEDNGGYTF. CDR3 in DNA: TGCAGCGTTGAAGATAACGGGGGCTACACCTTC.

The chain carries TRBV7-2 and TRBJ1-2; possible D gene TRBD1, 6 bases. CDR1 is SGHTA and CDR2 is FQGNSA in the germline V gene. The ends were cut back, 1 base at V and 7 bases at J, with 10 bases in the middle. The CDR3 totals 13 residues. CDR3 nucleotides: TGTGCCAGCAGCTTAGAGTCAGGGGCTGGCTACACCTTC. It translates to CASSLESGAGYTF.

This chain links TRBV6-5 with TRBJ2-3; no firm D call. The CDR3 is made up of 13 amino acids. Germline CDR1 is MNHEY and CDR2 is SVGAGI. V was shortened by 6 bases and J by 4 bases, with 11 bases between the two germline ends. CDR3 protein: CASRRRNPDTQYF. The CDR3 DNA follows: TGTGCCAGCAGGAGGCGGAATCCAGATACGCAGTATTTT.

The CDR3 DNA is TGTGCCAGCAGAGGTTCGGGCACCGGGGAGCTGTTTTTT. Its protein product is CASRGSGTGELFF. The chain employs TRBV5-4 and TRBJ2-2; D unclear. The CDR3 loop spans 13 amino acids. Germline CDR1 SGHNT, CDR2 YYREEE (reference sequence). Trimming pared 5 bases from V and 4 bases from J, leaving 9 bases between.

The chain recombines TRBV2 with TRBJ2-5; TRBD2 agrees at 15 bases. J gave up 11 bases and V 5 bases, and 9 bases lay outside the gene matches. The CDR3 has 15 amino acids. Germline V lookup: CDR1 SNHLY, CDR2 FYNNEI. CDR3 DNA sequence: TGTGCCAGCAGTCCCTATGGACTAGCGGGGGGGTCTCAGTACTTC. It encodes CASSPYGLAGGSQYF.

J is TRBJ2-5 and V is TRBV9; 10 bases match TRBD1. Per germline, CDR1 SGDLS and CDR2 YYNGEE. Trimming removed 9 bases from V and 5 bases from J; junction bases left unmatched: 13. The CDR3 runs 15 residues. CDR3 bases: TGTGCCACCAACCGAGGGACAGGGGTAACGGAGACCCAGTACTTC. The encoded protein is CATNRGTGVTETQYF.

V is TRBV6-5 and J is TRBJ1-6; D is possibly TRBD1 (6 bases). The V gene lost 2 bases and the J gene lost 9 bases, with 14 bases spanning the gap. Germline V CDR1 and CDR2: MNHEY, SVGAGI. This CDR3 is built from 15 residues. The CDR3 DNA reads as TGTGCCAGCAGTTACGGCGCGGGAGGGGGTTCACCCCTCCACTTT. Translating it yields CASSYGAGGGSPLHF.

The rearrangement links TRBV4-1 to TRBJ2-3, with 15 bases that match TRBD2. The germline CDR1 and CDR2 sequences are MGHRA and YSYEKL. The J segment lost 4 bases and the V segment lost 5 bases, leaving 7 bases of the junction unmatched. CDR3 length: 17 residues. CDR3 region: CASSSSGLAGGADTQYF. In DNA form, the CDR3 reads TGCGCCAGCAGCTCCTCCGGACTAGCGGGGGGGGCAGATACGCAGTATTTT.